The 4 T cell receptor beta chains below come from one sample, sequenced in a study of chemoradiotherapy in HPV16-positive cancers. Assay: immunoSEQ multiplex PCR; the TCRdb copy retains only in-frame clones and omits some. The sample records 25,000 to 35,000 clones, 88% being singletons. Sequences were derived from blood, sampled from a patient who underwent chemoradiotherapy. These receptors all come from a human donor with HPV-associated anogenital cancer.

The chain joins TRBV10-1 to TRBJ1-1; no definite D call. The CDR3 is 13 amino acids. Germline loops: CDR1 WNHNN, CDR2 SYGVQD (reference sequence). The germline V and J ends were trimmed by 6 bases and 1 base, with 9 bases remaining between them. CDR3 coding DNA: TGCGCCAGCAGGACGGACGGGAACACTGAAGCTTTCTTT. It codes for CASRTDGNTEAFF.

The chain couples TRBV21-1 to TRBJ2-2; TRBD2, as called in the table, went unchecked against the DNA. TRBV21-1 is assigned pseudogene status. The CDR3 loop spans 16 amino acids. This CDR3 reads CASSTSGGLNTGELFF. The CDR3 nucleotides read TGTGCCAGCAGCACCAGCGGGGGGCTTAACACCGGGGAGCTGTTTTTT.

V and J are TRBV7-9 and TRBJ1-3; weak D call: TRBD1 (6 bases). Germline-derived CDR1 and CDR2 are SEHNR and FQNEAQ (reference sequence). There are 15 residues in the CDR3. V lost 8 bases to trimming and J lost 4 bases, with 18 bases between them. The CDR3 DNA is TGTGCCAGCCACGCCGTGGAGGGGGGGGGAAACACCATATATTTT. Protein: CASHAVEGGGNTIYF.

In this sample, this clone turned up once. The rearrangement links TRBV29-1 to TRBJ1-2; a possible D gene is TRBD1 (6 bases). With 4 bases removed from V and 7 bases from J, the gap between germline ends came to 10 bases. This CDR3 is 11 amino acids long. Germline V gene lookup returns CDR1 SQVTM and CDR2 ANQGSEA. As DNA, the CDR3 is TGCAGCGTTGGACTCAGGGGTGGCTACACCTTC. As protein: CSVGLRGGYTF.